Listed below are T cell receptor beta chains from one sample, sequenced in a study of blood T cell repertoires in COVID-19. This table comes from immunoSEQ multiplex PCR, and its TCRdb copy is limited to in-frame clones, with some not included. Altogether some 200,000 clones are present, over 75% being singletons, with the ten largest covering 26%. The sequenced sample consisted of peripheral blood. These receptors were obtained from a woman aged 70 to 79 with acute or convalescent COVID-19. CDR3s include the opening cysteine and the closing phenylalanine or tryptophan. A D gene is named only where the DNA matches it firmly. Clone size is shown for a subset of rows, as once, few, many or a class of expanded clone.

TRBV27	TRBJ1-1	.	.	TGTGCCAGCAGTTTAGTTCCAGGGGCCGCTCGGACTGAAGCTTTCTTT	CASSLVPGAARTEAFF
TRBV2	TRBJ2-7	TRBD2	.	TGTGCCAGCAACCTAAGACTAGCGGGGATCTACGAGCAGTACTTC	CASNLRLAGIYEQYF
TRBV5-1	TRBJ2-1	TRBD2	.	TGCGCCAGCAGCCCATCTAGCGGGAATAACGAGCAGTTCTTC	CASSPSSGNNEQFF
TRBV5-1	TRBJ2-4	.	.	TGCGCCAGCAGCGCGGGGGACAACACCAAAAACATTCAGTACTTC	CASSAGDNTKNIQYF
TRBV12-3/TRBV12-4	TRBJ2-7	.	.	TGTGCCAGCAGTTTCACTAGCTCCCCCGAGCAGTACTTC	CASSFTSSPEQYF
TRBV2	TRBJ1-4	.	.	TGTGCCACCCTCTTCGAGAGCGACGAAAAACTGTTTTTT	CATLFESDEKLFF
TRBV5-6	TRBJ1-3	.	.	TGTGCCAGCAGCCTAACAGTCTCTGGAAACACCATATATTTT	CASSLTVSGNTIYF
TRBV7-6	TRBJ2-2	TRBD2	.	TGTGCCAGCAGCTTAGCCAGCCGGACTAGGGACACCGGGGAGCTGTTTTTT	CASSLASRTRDTGELFF
TRBV9	TRBJ2-1	TRBD1	.	TGTGCCAGCAGCACCCGGGACAGCTACAATGAGCAGTTCTTC	CASSTRDSYNEQFF
TRBV9	TRBJ2-3	.	.	TGTGCCAGCAGCGTAGCCAGGGTCAGGACGAGCACAGATACGCAGTATTTT	CASSVARVRTSTDTQYF
TRBV24-1	TRBJ2-7	TRBD2	.	TGTGCCACCAGTGACCGGGGACTAGCGGAGCCTATTTACGAGCAGTACTTC	CATSDRGLAEPIYEQYF
TRBV30	TRBJ1-1	.	.	TGTGCCTGGAGTGAGATACAGGGCACTGAAGCTTTCTTT	CAWSEIQGTEAFF
TRBV3-1/TRBV3-2	TRBJ1-6	TRBD1	.	TGTGCCAGCAGCCAACCCTCCGGGACAGGGGATAATTCACCCCTCCACTTT	CASSQPSGTGDNSPLHF
TRBV12-5	TRBJ2-3	.	.	TGTGCTAGTGAACGGGACTCGAGCACAGATACGCAGTATTTT	CASERDSSTDTQYF
TRBV19	TRBJ2-2	.	.	TGTGCCAGTGGGTTTGTGGGGGGGAACACCGGGGAGCTGTTTTTT	CASGFVGGNTGELFF
TRBV12-3/TRBV12-4	TRBJ2-7	.	many	TGTGCCAGCAGTTACGGGTACGAGCAGTACTTC	CASSYGYEQYF
TRBV2	TRBJ1-5	.	.	TGTGCCAGCAGTATACTGGGAGGGCCCCAGCATTTT	CASSILGGPQHF
TRBV7-3	TRBJ2-1	.	.	TGTGCCAGCAGCTTAATGGCGGGCTCCTACAATGAGCAGTTCTTC	CASSLMAGSYNEQFF
TRBV2	TRBJ1-1	.	.	TGTGCCAGCAGCCCACTCAACTCGAACACTGAAGCTTTCTTT	CASSPLNSNTEAFF
TRBV15	TRBJ1-2	TRBD1	.	TGTGCCACCAGTCCGACAGGGGCGCGAAGCTACACCTTC	CATSPTGARSYTF
TRBV6-1	TRBJ2-6	TRBD1	.	TGTGCCAGCAGTGAGCAGGGGGTCGCTGGGGCCAACGTCCTGACTTTC	CASSEQGVAGANVLTF
TRBV15	TRBJ2-7	.	.	TGTGCCACCAGCAGAGATGCAGGGTCGGAAACCGCCTACGAGCAGTACTTC	CATSRDAGSETAYEQYF
TRBV11-1	TRBJ1-2	TRBD1	.	TGTGCCAGCAGCCCGGCAGGGGGATATGGCTACACCTTC	CASSPAGGYGYTF
TRBV7-9	TRBJ2-2	.	few	TGTGCCAGCAGCTTAATCCCCGCTACGAACACCGGGGAGCTGTTTTTT	CASSLIPATNTGELFF
TRBV7-6	TRBJ2-2	.	.	TGTGCCAGCAGGCAACAGGGAACCGGGGAGCTGTTTTTT	CASRQQGTGELFF
TRBV5-1	TRBJ2-3	TRBD1	.	TGCGCCAGCAGCCCAGCGACAGGGGGAGGCACAGATACGCAGTATTTT	CASSPATGGGTDTQYF
TRBV29-1	TRBJ2-7	.	few	TGCAGCGTCCCAGGTTTAGCGAACGAGCAGTACTTC	CSVPGLANEQYF
TRBV7-9	TRBJ2-3	TRBD2	.	TGTGCCAGCCCCCTTCCGGGACTAGCGGGAGGGCGGTATGGGGATACGCAGTATTTT	CASPLPGLAGGRYGDTQYF
TRBV28	TRBJ1-6	TRBD1	.	TGTGCCAGCGCCCACCCCACAGGGGTGGGTTCACCCCTCCACTTT	CASAHPTGVGSPLHF
TRBV30	TRBJ2-2	TRBD2	.	TGTGCCGCCAAGCGGGGGCTAAACACCGGGGAGCTGTTTTTT	CAAKRGLNTGELFF
TRBV5-1	TRBJ2-3	.	.	TGCGCCAGCAGCTTGCGGTCCGGCGGGATCGCAGATACGCAGTATTTT	CASSLRSGGIADTQYF
TRBV24-1	TRBJ2-5	TRBD1	.	TGTGCCACCAGTGCGGGGACAGGGCCCGGAGAGACCCAGTACTTC	CATSAGTGPGETQYF
TRBV19	TRBJ2-1	TRBD2	.	TGTGCCAGTAGATTAATGACTAGCGGGGGGGAGCAGTTCTTC	CASRLMTSGGEQFF
TRBV13	TRBJ2-3	TRBD2	once	TGTGCGGGACTAGCGGGGGAGACAGATACGCAGTATTTT	CAGLAGETDTQYF
TRBV10-2	TRBJ2-7	TRBD1	.	TGCGCCAGCACTCTCGACAGGGTCTACGAGCAGTACTTC	CASTLDRVYEQYF
TRBV6-2/TRBV6-3	TRBJ1-5	.	.	TGTGCCAGCAGTTCCGGCAGGGTTGGCAATCAGCCCCAGCATTTT	CASSSGRVGNQPQHF
TRBV7-9	TRBJ2-1	TRBD2	once	TGTGCCAGCAGCTTACTGGCGGGAGGTAGCTACAATGAGCAGTTCTTC	CASSLLAGGSYNEQFF
TRBV28	TRBJ2-7	TRBD1	.	TGTGCCAGCAGTCCCCCGGGACAGGTTGGGGAGCAGTACTTC	CASSPPGQVGEQYF
TRBV19	TRBJ2-1	TRBD2	.	TGTGCCAGTAGTATCGGACTAGCGGGTAACTACAATGAGCAGTTCTTC	CASSIGLAGNYNEQFF
TRBV3-1/TRBV3-2	TRBJ1-2	TRBD1	.	TGTGCCAGCAGCCAAACGACAGGGGGCATCAGCGGCTACACCTTC	CASSQTTGGISGYTF
TRBV6-6	TRBJ2-5	TRBD1	few	TGTGCCAGCAGCCTGGGACAGGGGCATGAGACCCAGTACTTC	CASSLGQGHETQYF
TRBV6-5	TRBJ2-5	.	.	TGTGCCAGCACGAGGATAGTCAGAGAGACCCAGTACTTC	CASTRIVRETQYF
TRBV12-3/TRBV12-4	TRBJ1-2	TRBD1	many	TGTGCCAGCAGAGAGGGGACAGATTATGGCTACACCTTC	CASREGTDYGYTF
TRBV21-1	TRBJ2-7	.	.	TGTGCCAGCAGCAAAGTGGACGGGGGGTCCCTCTACGAGCAGTACTTC	CASSKVDGGSLYEQYF
TRBV15	TRBJ2-7	TRBD1	.	TGTGCCACCAGCAGAGATCGGGCAGGGGGCTACGAGCAGTACTTC	CATSRDRAGGYEQYF
TRBV28	TRBJ1-5	.	once	TGTGCCAGCGCCGGGGAACAGTATAGCAATCAGCCCCAGCATTTT	CASAGEQYSNQPQHF
TRBV6-1	TRBJ2-7	TRBD2	.	TGTGCCAGCAGTGAAGCGGGCGGGAGCCCCCACGAGCAGTACTTC	CASSEAGGSPHEQYF
TRBV3-1/TRBV3-2	TRBJ1-4	TRBD1	few	TGTGCCAGCAGCCACCGGACAGGGGCTCATGAAAAACTGTTTTTT	CASSHRTGAHEKLFF
TRBV2	TRBJ2-3	TRBD2	.	TGTGCCAGCGGAGAGGGAGGGGGCACAGATACGCAGTATTTT	CASGEGGGTDTQYF
TRBV7-9	TRBJ1-5	.	few	TGTGCCAGCAGCCAACATCGAGGGACGGGAGATCAGCCCCAGCATTTT	CASSQHRGTGDQPQHF